The 15 T cell receptor beta chains below come from one sample, sequenced in a study of T cell responses to AZD1222 COVID-19 vaccine. Here immunoSEQ multiplex PCR was the method, and the copy in TCRdb shows in-frame clones only, minus some. The sample has over 100,000 clones, just over 90% seen once; the top ten hold around 1%. The sequencing here drew on peripheral blood, taken 28 days after the second AZD1222 dose. The source is an adult who received the AZD1222 COVID-19 vaccine.

J is TRBJ1-6 and V is TRBV5-1, with 8 bases identical to TRBD1. CDR1 is SGHRS and CDR2 is YFSETQ in the germline V gene. This CDR3 has 16 amino acids. The V and J ends lost 0 bases and 7 bases, in that order; junction bases with no gene match: 6. The CDR3 DNA sequence: TGCGCCAGCAGCTTGGACACAGGGGGACGAAATTCACCCCTCCACTTT. Protein sequence: CASSLDTGGRNSPLHF.

The V and J genes are TRBV7-3 and TRBJ2-3, with TRBD2 matching 14 bases. With V trimmed by 2 bases and J by 0 bases, 1 base remained unmatched. The CDR3 has 17 amino acids. Germline CDR1 SGHTA, CDR2 FQGTGA. The CDR3 coding sequence is TGTGCCAGCAGCTTAGGGACTAGCGGGAGAAGCACAGATACGCAGTATTTT. It encodes CASSLGTSGRSTDTQYF.

The genes are TRBV3-1 (or the pseudogene TRBV3-2) and TRBJ2-1; 12 positions agree with TRBD2. CDR1 and CDR2 (germline): LGHDT, YNNKEL (reference sequence). After removal of 4 bases from V and 7 bases from J, the junction contained 8 bases not matched to a gene. This CDR3 spans 16 amino acids. The CDR3, as DNA: TGTGCCAGCAGCCTGTACTCTAGCGGGGGGGGAAATGAGCAGTTCTTC. This sequence encodes CASSLYSSGGGNEQFF.

The V call is TRBV6-2 or TRBV6-3, the J call TRBJ2-3, with 9 bases matching TRBD2. With 4 bases clipped from V and 2 bases from J, the junction kept 4 bases outside the gene matches. The germline V gene encodes CDR1 MNHEY and CDR2 SVGEGT. The CDR3 covers 15 residues. CDR3 DNA: TGTGCCAGCAGTTCCAGCGGGAGGACCACAGATACGCAGTATTTT. Its protein product is CASSSSGRTTDTQYF.

The chain combines TRBV5-1 with TRBJ1-2, with D unclear. There are 12 residues in the CDR3. V was clipped by 1 base and J by 7 bases, with 8 bases between them. CDR1 and CDR2 from the germline V gene are SGHRS and YFSETQ. The DNA of the CDR3 is TGCGCCAGCAGCTTGTTTGGGCCTGGCTACACCTTC. It yields the protein CASSLFGPGYTF.

The gene calls are TRBV5-1 and TRBJ2-2, with 7 bases aligning to TRBD2. The germline V gene encodes CDR1 SGHRS and CDR2 YFSETQ. The CDR3 has 17 amino acids. Trimming cost V 4 bases and J 4 bases; bases outside gene matches: 13. The CDR3 loop reads CASSRRPSGPGTGELFF. DNA of the CDR3: TGCGCCAGCAGCCGGCGGCCTAGCGGTCCGGGCACCGGGGAGCTGTTTTTT.

This rearrangement joins TRBV6-1 to TRBJ2-1, with 8 bases lining up with TRBD2. J gave up 1 base and V 4 bases, and 6 bases lay outside the gene matches. This CDR3 has 16 amino acids. Germline V gene data show CDR1 as MNHNS and CDR2 as SASEGT. The CDR3 sequence is CASSAGRERSYNEQFF. Written as DNA, the CDR3 is TGTGCCAGCAGTGCCGGGAGGGAGCGGTCCTACAATGAGCAGTTCTTC.

CDR3 sequence reads: CASSVATGDRGAIYF. The DNA of the CDR3 is TGTGCCAGCAGCGTAGCGACAGGGGATCGGGGGGCCATATATTTT. V is TRBV9 and J is TRBJ1-3, with 8 bases lining up with TRBD1. The V segment lost 0 bases and the J segment 11 bases; nucleotides outside the gene matches: 10. The CDR3 spans 15 residues. Germline V gene data show CDR1 as SGDLS and CDR2 as YYNGEE.

The chain recombines TRBV28 with TRBJ1-4; 8 nucleotides align to TRBD1. The CDR3 consists of 14 residues. Germline assignment: CDR1 MDHEN and CDR2 SYDVKM. Trimming at V came to 6 bases and at J to 7 bases, leaving 7 bases not matched to a gene. The DNA for the CDR3 is TGTGCCAGCAGACCAACAGGGGGTATTGAAAAACTGTTTTTT. Its protein product is CASRPTGGIEKLFF.

The chain is built from TRBV3-1 (or the pseudogene TRBV3-2) and TRBJ2-5; 9 positions match TRBD2. Germline CDR1 is LGHDT and CDR2 is YNNKEL (reference sequence). Trimming at V came to 0 bases and at J to 10 bases, leaving 12 bases not matched to a gene. This CDR3 region has 16 residues. CDR3 nucleotide sequence: TGTGCCAGCAGCCAAGATTTGGCTAGCGGGGACAGTGACCAGTACTTC. Amino acids: CASSQDLASGDSDQYF.

The chain joins TRBV6-5 to TRBJ1-2; 9 positions agree with TRBD1. Trimming removed 10 bases from V and 1 base from J; junction bases left unmatched: 4. The CDR3 contains 13 residues. In germline, CDR1 is MNHEY, CDR2 SVGAGI. The DNA of the CDR3 is TGTGCCACCCGGGACAGGGTTAACTATGGCTACACCTTC. It codes for CATRDRVNYGYTF.

The rearrangement uses TRBV2 and TRBJ1-5; no reliable D call. Per germline, CDR1 SNHLY and CDR2 FYNNEI. Trimming pared 5 bases from V and 0 bases from J, leaving 14 bases between. The CDR3 sequence is 16 residues long. Written as DNA, the CDR3 is TGTGCCAGCAGTCCTGACCCCAACCGTAGCAATCAGCCCCAGCATTTT. Protein product: CASSPDPNRSNQPQHF.

The chain recombines TRBV28 with TRBJ2-1; a weak D match, TRBD2 (5 bases). Per germline, CDR1 MDHEN and CDR2 SYDVKM. Trimming left V 4 bases short and J 7 bases short, with 20 bases between. This CDR3 has 16 residues. The CDR3 DNA reads as TGTGCCAGCAGTTCACCCGGTCGACTAACCCAGAATGAGCAGTTCTTC. It encodes CASSSPGRLTQNEQFF. The entire variable domain, with the rest obtained from reference TRBV28 and TRBJ2-1, is as follows: DVKVTQSSRYLVKRTGEKVFLECVQDMDHENMFWYRQDPGLGLRLIYFSYDVKMKEKGDIPEGYSVSREKKERFSLILESASTNQTSMYLCASSSPGRLTQNEQFFGPGTRLTVL.

This clone was detected a few times. This chain links TRBV6-5 with TRBJ1-5; TRBD1 is a possible D gene (5 bases). CDR1 is MNHEY, CDR2 SVGAGI, per germline. The CDR3 is 13 amino acids. Trimming took off 9 bases at V and 4 bases at J, with 13 bases between the two ends. The CDR3 coding sequence is TGTGCCAGTGACCGACAGAAAAATCAGCCCCAGCATTTT. This gives the protein CASDRQKNQPQHF.

The chain employs TRBV4-2 and TRBJ2-3, with D possibly TRBD2 on 5 matching bases. CDR3 length: 13 amino acids. From germline, CDR1 is LGHNA and CDR2 YNFKEQ. Trimming cost V 0 bases and J 10 bases, with 11 bases left between them. Here the CDR3 DNA reads TGTGCCAGCAGCCAAGATCAGGTCGGGGCGCAGTATTTT. This gives the protein CASSQDQVGAQYF.